This section outlines one T cell receptor (beta chain) sequence together with its context. No count is recorded, though its frequency marks this clone as medium-sized (0.01 to 0.1%). Its antigen remains unidentified. These data originate in a study of cytomegalovirus exposure and HLA in healthy donors (dated by TCRdb to 2016 to 2017). For context, the study as a whole: According to an earlier analysis of several hundred of the donors, about 179 million T cells yielded 120 million or so unique TCR beta sequences and about 300 Gb of sequence data. The aim of the study was to test whether cataloging public T cell receptors could identify signatures of past pathogen exposure. To predict cytomegalovirus infection status, the study combined high-throughput TCR immunosequencing, statistical association of individual TCRs with disease status, and machine learning. Donor age, sex, ethnicity and CMV serostatus were compiled together with the repertoire data. In a later genetic analysis, genome-wide SNP genotypes for about 65% of the 666 donors were used, and that subset was treated as a discovery cohort. The T cell repertoires of 670 or so subjects were profiled by immunosequencing and related to cytomegalovirus serostatus. Roughly five DR-DQ haplotypes were handled as single units for association and clustering because linkage in the cohort was strong. In an earlier analysis of 587 of the donors, high-throughput TCR beta sequencing was used to judge whether each TCR beta V gene segment behaved as functional or pseudogenic. Among the roughly 430 genotyped donors, about 85% belonged to the genetic ancestry cluster associated with self-reported Caucasian donors. In a later analysis, previously published TCR beta repertoires from 666 donors were re-analyzed and high-resolution HLA genotyping was added so that TCR occurrence patterns could be studied. Rather than using new phenotypic data, the later analysis identified candidate immune exposures from TCR beta sequences and from how often those sequences occurred across donors. Along with the 666-subject first cohort, a separate validation cohort of over a hundred different subjects was used. HLA typing covered class I and class II loci at four-digit resolution. Among 398 genotyped donors of the cohort, an average of around 240,000 unique TCR beta nucleotide sequences were sequenced per donor, roughly 18% of them non-productive. All discovery cohort repertoires had been generated using a single sequencing platform. Approximately 330 gigabases of sequencing data and around 80 million unique TCR sequences made up an early release that covered fewer than 650 HLA-typed donors. The number of typed donors differed by locus: about 629-630 for A, B, C, DRB1 and DQB1; approximately 540 for DQA1; around 580 for DPA1; and about 450 for DPB1. The research as a whole found: Over 15 rarely observed V segments, including chromosome 9 orphons, were excluded from the earlier analysis of some 590 of the donors because counts were too low. A few of the identified cytomegalovirus-associated TCR beta chains were confirmed in vitro to be specific for cytomegalovirus antigens. Assigning TCR associations to individual alleles was difficult when HLA alleles, especially DR and DQ, strongly co-occurred. In a later analysis, 16,951 TCR beta sequences were associated with specific HLA alleles at a false discovery rate of 0.05. A cluster of highly shared sequence variants was judged likely to represent a technical artifact of the sequencing pipeline. In a later analysis, TCR association rates were found to vary across HLA loci, with the most associated TCRs seen for DRB1 alleles and the fewest for HLA-C alleles. The study gave a list of some 150 TCR beta chains associated with cytomegalovirus. According to a later analysis, parvovirus B19, influenza, CMV and Epstein-Barr virus appeared linked to several top co-occurrence clusters. Some IMGT-functional V segments, including TRBV6-2 and TRBV6-3, could not be told apart with the 87-base-pair reads, so those segments were excluded. The only immune exposure information available for the cohort was CMV serostatus. Presence/absence analyses assumed roughly uniform sequencing depth across donors, an assumption that may not hold. Only TCR beta chains were sequenced in this cohort, and the absence of alpha or paired-chain data limited detectable features. A further reported finding was that TCR beta sequences accurately predicted the HLA-A and HLA-B alleles for most subjects in the first cohort. In a later analysis, HLA-associated TCR beta chains were found to be more clonally expanded and to have lower generation probabilities than equally common non-associated chains. In both the original and validation cohorts, the classifier was reported to diagnose cytomegalovirus status with high specificity and sensitivity. Most TCR sequences were observed very rarely across donors, whereas some public TCRs were present in many individuals. Correlated functional status among segregating V segments might reflect linkage disequilibrium, but an unknown experimental factor could not be ruled out. In a later analysis, most CMV-associated TCR beta chains were found to appear HLA-restricted, with HLA associations seemingly driven largely by CMV exposure. An earlier analysis of 450 to 750 of the donors showed that most TCR beta V segments appeared in productive rearrangements either about 87% or about 30% of the time, which broadly matched IMGT annotations. Because some donors lacked HLA typing at each locus, the association tests relied only on the typed subset. In a later genetic analysis, fewer N-insertions in productive TCRs were reported among donors in an Asian-associated ancestry cluster than the roughly 700-donor mean. According to the authors, the approach could potentially be generalized to other disease states and immunological phenotypes. V-gene and J-gene trimming of TCR beta chains was associated with a missense DCLRE1C variant in a later genetic analysis, and the association was replicated in an independent cohort.

The protocol used for the library was the immunoSEQ multiplex PCR assay. For the multiplex PCR, a mixture combining 60 forward primers for TCR Vbeta segments and 13 reverse primers for TCR Jbeta segments was used. Amplification of the CDR3 region of rearranged TCR beta genes was performed with a multiplex PCR assay on genomic DNA. Amplified TCR beta libraries were sequenced as 87-base-pair reads on the Illumina HiSeq System. In the source study's methods: A later analysis tallied approximately 87 million unique TCR beta chains across the 610 or so repertoires, and some 10 million of those chains were shared by two or more donors. A nearest-neighbor algorithm error-corrected the raw reads and collapsed the reads into unique sequences, merging closely related sequences to remove PCR and sequencing errors. CDR3 sequences were aligned to IMGT reference sequences to assign V, D and J gene segments. For a sequence to be retained, a match of at least six nucleotides was required to both a V gene segment and a J gene segment. Rearrangements were called productive when the CDR3 lacked stop codons and stayed in frame with V and J; all others were non-productive. CDR3 was defined according to IMGT convention as the region running from the second conserved V-encoded cysteine to the conserved J-encoded phenylalanine. The earlier analysis of about 590 of the donors excluded sequences that lacked an unambiguous match to a single V gene segment. An earlier analysis of under 750 of the donors called V segments functional above 56.7% productive rearrangements and segregating when the between-donor standard deviation exceeded 5%. A statistical classification framework was built to diagnose cytomegalovirus status from the catalog of TCR beta chain sequences. A later analysis assigned V and J genes by comparing TCR nucleotide sequences with IMGT/GENE-DB human TR gene sequences. A later analysis assigned CDR3 sequences and most-parsimonious VDJ recombination scenarios with the TCRdist pipeline. A later analysis defined each TCR beta chain by its CDR3 amino acid sequence plus V-gene family, and excluded reads lacking a unique V-gene family. As a way to deal with suspected cross-contamination and a sequencing artifact, a later analysis dropped more than 500 nucleotide sequences that were highly shared and had low generation probability. In a later analysis, a clonal expansion index for each public chain was calculated from normalized within-repertoire ranks of inferred template counts. In a later analysis, generation probabilities were computed with a VDJ recombination model fitted to out-of-frame rearrangements, and the resulting probabilities were checked against IGoR. In a later analysis, hypergeometric tests were used to score TCR-TCR, TCR-HLA and TCR-CMV co-occurrence, with a repertoire-size bias correction applied to TCR pairs. To estimate false discovery rates, a later analysis permuted the HLA or CMV assignments 20 times. In a later analysis, co-occurring TCRs were grouped using DBSCAN, with TCRdist sequence similarity added in when clustering inside HLA-allele-positive subsets. For co-occurrence clustering, repertoires with fewer than 30,000 or more than 120,000 public chains were excluded, along with a handful of repertoires with anomalous nucleotide sharing. Entries here come from immuneACCESS through TCRdb and include only in-frame sequences with V and J called. Some clones fail to appear in such tables; in the studies checked, an unresolved V gene covers under half of the shortfall, and the cause of the remainder is unknown. V, J and clone size derive from that table, while D and trimming were established from the DNA sequence. The sample table records 60,000 to 80,000 clones. The biggest ten clones account for roughly 0.9% of the sample.

In total, approximately 700 healthy bone marrow donors made up the cohort. At the time of sampling, every cohort member was nominally healthy, though immune exposures that went unrecorded were likely present. The donor tested CMV seronegative, placing the donor among the 350 or so seronegative members of the cohort. A peripheral blood sample was collected from each donor, and TCR beta sequencing was performed on peripheral blood mononuclear cells. The Qiagen DNeasy Blood Extraction Kit was used to extract genomic DNA from the blood cell samples. Its CDR3 holds 15 amino acids, cysteine through phenylalanine. The only DNA kept is the CDR3, 45 bases in frame from the first base. V is reduced by 0 bases and J by 3 bases, leaving a spacing of 12 bases between them. Per the germline V gene, LGHNA is the CDR1 and YSLEER is the CDR2.

Sequencing was performed on PBMCs. The chain joins TRBV4-3 to TRBJ2-7; TRBD2 is perhaps the D gene, given 7 matching bases. The sequence was obtained from a boy between 10 and 17 years old in good health and CMV-seronegative. The bases read TGCGCCAGCAGCCAAGATAGGGGGGGCATCTACGAGCAGTACTTC. It translates to CASSQDRGGIYEQYF.